This TCR beta chain was observed in a study of blood T cell repertoires in COVID-19. The overall study: Researchers got acute and convalescent COVID-19 samples from the United States, Italy and Spain. PBMCs, B-cell-depleted T cells, or T cells were the source of the cDNA or gDNA that made up the material.

Original handling: Nucleated cell counts were estimated from reference gene primer amplification. Sequencing used immunoSEQ multiplex PCR; TCRdb keeps in-frame clones, though not all of them. The V and J calls and the clone size are those of that table, but D and trimming were determined from the DNA. The data hold fewer than 150,000 clones, with 80% to 85% observed a single time. The clonotype was recovered from a human donor in a cohort sampled during active COVID-19. Source material: peripheral blood.

The CDR3 bases are TGTGCCAGCAGCCGTCTGGGGGGCCAAGAGACCCAGTACTTC. The encoded protein is CASSRLGGQETQYF. The chain couples TRBV14 to TRBJ2-5; weak D call: TRBD2 (6 bases). Trimming pared 4 bases from V and 1 base from J, leaving 10 bases between. In germline, CDR1 is SGHDN, CDR2 FVKESK. The CDR3 contains 14 residues.